The clone carrying this T cell receptor beta chain was counted only a few times. Its matching antigen is unknown. MiXCR, run by TCRdb on the 5' RACE reads, gives a single entry per CDR3 protein. The sample carries 1.5 million or so distinct CDR3 sequences, about 32% recorded once. Only healthy Caucasians were enrolled as donors. The data were taken from a study of identical twins. Study outcomes and limitations: Fewer insertions were carried by abundant cord blood beta clonotypes, but none was seen in memory repertoires. Where out-of-frame alpha sequences were twin-shared, they showed excess low generation probability. Within monozygotic twins, out-of-frame TCR alpha sharing was underestimated by the models.

Source material: cord blood. The source is a newborn girl in good health.

In DNA form, the CDR3 reads TGTGCCAGCAGTTTGGGGCTAGGGTTCTACAATGAGCAGTTCTTC. Protein product: CASSLGLGFYNEQFF. This rearrangement joins TRBV27 to TRBJ2-1; weak D call: TRBD1 (5 bases). The CDR3 has 15 amino acids. Germline CDR1 MNHEY, CDR2 SMNVEV (reference sequence). V was clipped by 3 bases and J by 3 bases, with 12 bases between them.